The 27 T cell receptor beta chains in this list originate from one sample, sequenced in a study of graft-versus-host responses after intestinal transplantation. Data came from immunoSEQ multiplex PCR; TCRdb stores just in-frame clones and leaves some out. This sample has about 98,000 clones; 86% occur once, and the top ten carry around 1.4%. The sequences come from PBMCs, collected 255 days after intestinal transplant. The receptor set was obtained from a human patient who received an intestinal transplant, so some T cells may come from the graft donor.

The chain combines TRBV6-1 with TRBJ2-7; the D is unclear. The germline gives CDR1 MNHNS, CDR2 SASEGT. The V end lost 5 bases, the J end lost 8 bases, and 10 bases lay between the germline ends. This CDR3 region has 11 residues. CDR3 DNA: TGTGCCAGCAGTTGGGGAAATCAGCAGTACTTC. Its protein is CASSWGNQQYF.

The genes are TRBV19 and TRBJ1-1; no clear D gene. Trimming took 7 bases from V and 3 from J, leaving 15 bases between them. Germline values: CDR1 LNHDA, CDR2 SQIVND (reference sequence). The CDR3 consists of 14 residues. The CDR3, as DNA: TGTGCCAGTAACACATACCCCGAGGACACTGAAGCTTTCTTT. This sequence encodes CASNTYPEDTEAFF.

The chain joins TRBV5-1 to TRBJ2-3, with a weak D call TRBD2 (5 bases). The CDR3 consists of 18 residues. The germline V gene encodes CDR1 SGHRS and CDR2 YFSETQ. Trimming removed 0 bases from V and 1 base from J, with 18 bases in between. The chain's CDR3 is CASSLGLLGGLGTDTQYF. For the CDR3, the DNA is TGCGCCAGCAGCTTGGGATTGCTGGGCGGGTTAGGCACAGATACGCAGTATTTT.

This chain links TRBV29-1 with TRBJ2-3; D gene uncertain. The CDR3 totals 12 residues. Trimming took off 7 bases at V and 3 bases at J, with 11 bases between the two ends. The germline gives CDR1 SQVTM, CDR2 ANQGSEA. In nucleotides, the CDR3 is TGCAGCGCCAGCCTCATAACAGATACGCAGTATTTT. The encoded protein is CSASLITDTQYF.

This clone was recorded only once. Other DNA sequences in the same sample also yield this CDR3. The gene calls are TRBV5-1 and TRBJ1-1, with a tentative D call TRBD1 (6 bases). Germline CDR1 is SGHRS and CDR2 is YFSETQ. The CDR3 is 15 amino acids. Trimming took 0 bases from V and 4 from J, leaving 13 bases between them. CDR3 sequence reads: CASSLGARGGTEAFF. The CDR3 nucleotides read TGCGCCAGCAGCTTGGGTGCGAGGGGGGGCACTGAAGCTTTCTTT.

In this sample, this clone turned up a few times. The chain joins TRBV6-1 to TRBJ2-3; 9 positions match TRBD1. J was trimmed by 6 bases and V by 5 bases; bases with no gene match: 6. Germline V CDR1 and CDR2: MNHNS, SASEGT. This CDR3 has 14 amino acids. The CDR3 loop is CASSISGTGDTQYF. DNA for the CDR3: TGTGCCAGCAGTATCTCCGGGACAGGGGATACGCAGTATTTT.

The V call is TRBV7-2, the J call TRBJ2-7; D is unclear. This CDR3 spans 17 amino acids. The germline V gene encodes CDR1 SGHTA and CDR2 FQGNSA. Trimming took 1 base from V and 0 from J, leaving 16 bases between them. In DNA form, the CDR3 reads TGTGCCAGCAGCTTAGACCAGGTGGGATCGGGCTCCTACGAGCAGTACTTC. This encodes CASSLDQVGSGSYEQYF.

The rearrangement links TRBV19 to TRBJ2-7; no clear D. CDR1 and CDR2 from the germline V gene are LNHDA and SQIVND (reference sequence). The CDR3 is 12 residues long. V shed 5 bases and J shed 3 bases, with 8 bases lying between them. The CDR3 nucleotides are TGTGCCAGTAGTGGACCTTTCTACGAGCAGTACTTC. Its protein product is CASSGPFYEQYF.

This clone showed up just a few times. This chain uses TRBV9 with TRBJ2-7, with TRBD2 as a possible D gene (6 bases). This CDR3 comprises 17 residues. Between the trimmed V and J ends, which lost 4 bases and 0 bases, there was a span of 20 bases. CDR1 is SGDLS, CDR2 YYNGEE, per germline. The CDR3 region is CASSHPAGGESSYEQYF. The CDR3 DNA follows: TGTGCCAGCAGCCACCCCGCCGGAGGGGAGAGCTCCTACGAGCAGTACTTC.

This chain connects TRBV28 to TRBJ2-6; D gene unclear. Trimming cost V 8 bases and J 0 bases, with 5 bases left between them. The CDR3 runs to 13 residues. Germline assignment: CDR1 MDHEN and CDR2 SYDVKM. The CDR3 region has the DNA TGTGCCAGCCGGAGCTCTGGGGCCAACGTCCTGACTTTC. Its translation: CASRSSGANVLTF.

The gene calls are TRBV28 and TRBJ1-5; TRBD1 might be the D (6 bases). Germline CDR1 MDHEN, CDR2 SYDVKM. Trimming cost V 9 bases and J 7 bases, with 16 bases left between them. The length of the CDR3 is 13 residues. CDR3 loop: CARGQPGRQPQHF. The CDR3 coding sequence is TGTGCCAGAGGACAGCCAGGCAGGCAGCCCCAGCATTTT.

The V gene is TRBV5-1, the J gene TRBJ1-2; D unclear. CDR3 length equals 14 residues. V lost 0 bases, J lost 8 bases, and 14 bases lay in between. Germline V gene sequence: CDR1 SGHRS, CDR2 YFSETQ. The chain's CDR3 is CASSLEFYTQGYTF. In DNA, the CDR3 is TGCGCCAGCAGCTTGGAGTTCTACACACAGGGCTACACCTTC.

The rearrangement uses TRBV7-2 and TRBJ2-5, with TRBD2 matching over 9 bases. The CDR3 consists of 16 residues. V lost 0 bases to trimming and J lost 4 bases; unmatched junction nucleotides: 6. Germline CDR1 reads SGHTA; CDR2 reads FQGNSA. CDR3: CASSLAILAGVETQYF. As DNA, the CDR3 is TGTGCCAGCAGCTTAGCGATACTAGCGGGCGTAGAGACCCAGTACTTC.

The V call is TRBV6-5, the J call TRBJ2-7; D may be TRBD2 (6 bases). In germline, CDR1 is MNHEY, CDR2 SVGAGI. V gave up 2 bases and J gave up 3 bases, with 11 bases separating them. The CDR3 has 14 amino acids. The CDR3 DNA follows: TGTGCCAGCAGTTACGCAGGAGGGGACTACGAGCAGTACTTC. It specifies CASSYAGGDYEQYF.

The chain uses TRBV4-1 and TRBJ2-7; 7 nucleotides match TRBD1. Trimming at V came to 0 bases and at J to 6 bases, leaving 5 bases not matched to a gene. CDR1 MGHRA and CDR2 YSYEKL come from the germline V gene. The length of the CDR3 is 14 residues. CDR3 loop: CASSQEPTGSEQYF. CDR3 coding DNA: TGCGCCAGCAGCCAAGAACCGACAGGGAGCGAGCAGTACTTC.

In this sample, this clone turned up a few times. The CDR3 coding sequence is TGTGCCACCAGCAATCGGACAGGGACCAACTCTGGGGCCAACGTCCTGACTTTC. Amino acid sequence: CATSNRTGTNSGANVLTF. This sequence joins TRBV15 and TRBJ2-6, with 8 bases lining up with TRBD1. Unmatched junction bases numbered 8, after V lost 4 bases and J lost 0 bases. This CDR3 has 18 residues. Germline values: CDR1 LNHNV, CDR2 YYDKDF (reference sequence).

The chain recombines TRBV27 with TRBJ1-2; D might be TRBD1 (6 bases). The CDR3 loop spans 14 amino acids. Between the trimmed V and J ends, which lost 4 bases and 4 bases, there was a span of 13 bases. Germline V CDR1 and CDR2: MNHEY, SMNVEV (reference sequence). Written as DNA, the CDR3 is TGTGCCAGCAGTTACAGACAGGAGACCTATGGCTACACCTTC. This encodes CASSYRQETYGYTF.

The chain links TRBV5-4 to TRBJ1-4; 7 bases line up with TRBD1. The V gene's germline CDR1 is SGHNT and CDR2 YYREEE (reference sequence). The CDR3 totals 14 residues. With 3 bases clipped from V and 7 bases from J, the junction kept 6 bases outside the gene matches. The CDR3 region has the DNA TGTGCCAGCAGCTCGACAGGGTCTGGTGAAAAACTGTTTTTT. Its protein is CASSSTGSGEKLFF.

J is TRBJ2-1 and V is TRBV7-8, with D perhaps TRBD1 or TRBD2 (5 bases each). This CDR3 has 15 residues. Germline-derived CDR1 and CDR2 are SGHVS and FQNEAQ. The germline V and J ends were trimmed by 4 bases and 0 bases, with 10 bases remaining between them. CDR3 region: CASSSTGTSYNEQFF. The DNA of the CDR3 is TGTGCCAGCAGCTCGACGGGGACCTCCTACAATGAGCAGTTCTTC.

This clone was recorded a few times. The genes are TRBV7-3 and TRBJ2-1; 7 nucleotides agree with TRBD2. The CDR3 is made up of 14 amino acids. In germline, CDR1 is SGHTA, CDR2 FQGTGA. Losses at the gene ends were 2 bases for V and 3 bases for J; bases not matched to a gene: 1. This chain's CDR3 is CASSLAGDYNEQFF. The CDR3 region has the DNA TGTGCCAGCAGCTTAGCGGGAGACTACAATGAGCAGTTCTTC.

This chain joins TRBV5-5 and TRBJ1-5; the D gene is possibly TRBD1 (5 bases). From germline, CDR1 is SGHKS and CDR2 YYEKEE (reference sequence). The V and J ends lost 0 bases and 3 bases respectively, with 10 bases between them. This CDR3 region has 15 residues. The CDR3: CASSLEGLPNQPQHF. CDR3 sequence (DNA): TGTGCCAGCAGCTTGGAGGGACTCCCCAATCAGCCCCAGCATTTT.

As for this clone: The identical CDR3 is also encoded by other nucleotide sequences in the sample. This chain links TRBV7-6 with TRBJ1-1, with a tentative D call TRBD1 (5 bases). The CDR3 is 15 amino acids. Germline V gene sequence: CDR1 SGHVS, CDR2 FNYEAQ. V lost 1 base and J lost 1, with 10 bases in between. The CDR3 here is CASSLGGGGNTEAFF. CDR3 coding DNA: TGTGCCAGCAGCTTAGGGGGCGGGGGGAACACTGAAGCTTTCTTT.

The chain employs TRBV13 and TRBJ1-4; 7 positions match TRBD1. Germline V CDR1 and CDR2: PRHDT, FYEKMQ (reference sequence). V lost 5 bases to trimming and J lost 0 bases; unmatched junction nucleotides: 9. This CDR3 is 17 amino acids long. The CDR3 sequence is CASSPRQGSSTNEKLFF. Written as DNA, the CDR3 is TGTGCCAGCAGCCCAAGACAGGGATCCTCAACTAATGAAAAACTGTTTTTT.

This sequence joins TRBV4-1 and TRBJ2-2; 7 nucleotides line up with TRBD1. The CDR3 totals 16 residues. The V and J ends lost 0 bases and 5 bases, in that order; junction bases with no gene match: 6. The V gene's germline CDR1 is MGHRA and CDR2 YSYEKL. The CDR3 loop is CASSQDRYRGTGELFF. For the CDR3, the DNA is TGCGCCAGCAGCCAAGATCGTTACAGGGGTACCGGGGAGCTGTTTTTT.

The chain uses TRBV27 and TRBJ2-7, with unresolved D. The CDR3 sequence is 14 residues long. CDR1 is MNHEY, CDR2 SMNVEV, per germline (reference sequence). The V end lost 2 bases, the J end lost 3 bases, and 11 bases lay between the germline ends. The CDR3 DNA reads as TGTGCCAGCAGTTTACAGGTACCGAGCTACGAGCAGTACGTC. This translates into CASSLQVPSYEQYV.

The CDR3 region is CASSPTGLVSYEQYF. DNA for the CDR3: TGTGCCAGCAGTCCCACAGGTTTGGTCTCCTACGAGCAGTACTTC. The rearrangement joins TRBV6-6 to TRBJ2-7, with a possible D match to TRBD1 (5 bases). CDR1 MNHNY and CDR2 SVGAGI come from the germline V gene (reference sequence). There are 15 residues in the CDR3. V lost 5 bases to trimming and J lost 0 bases, with 14 bases between them.

This chain links TRBV9 with TRBJ2-5, with D possibly TRBD2 on 5 matching bases. CDR1 SGDLS and CDR2 YYNGEE come from the germline V gene. The germline V and J ends were trimmed by 0 bases and 5 bases, with 14 bases remaining between them. CDR3 length: 15 amino acids. The CDR3 sequence: CASSVDLLGGETQYF. The CDR3 region has the DNA TGTGCCAGCAGCGTAGACCTATTGGGCGGGGAGACCCAGTACTTC.